Each of the 17 T cell receptor beta chains below was sequenced from the same sample in a study of T cell responses to AZD1222 COVID-19 vaccine. Sequencing was performed with immunoSEQ multiplex PCR; in TCRdb, only in-frame clones are kept and a portion is missing. Seen here are about 140,000 clones, about 91% observed once, and the top ten hold 3% to 4.5%. The sample was peripheral blood, taken on day 0 of AZD1222 vaccination. The receptors were sampled from an adult in good health.

The rearrangement links TRBV7-8 to TRBJ1-1; D is uncertain. Germline V gene sequence: CDR1 SGHVS, CDR2 FQNEAQ. This CDR3 comprises 15 residues. Between the trimmed V and J ends, which lost 5 bases and 2 bases, there was a span of 15 bases. The CDR3 DNA sequence: TGTGCCAGCAGCCCAGAACCCGTCCCAAACACTGAAGCTTTCTTT. This translates into CASSPEPVPNTEAFF.

The table lists this clone with a count of one. This chain uses TRBV10-1 with TRBJ2-3; D gene unclear. V lost 6 bases and J lost 5, with 15 bases in between. CDR3 size: 14 residues. Per germline, CDR1 WNHNN and CDR2 SYGVQD (reference sequence). CDR3: CASRSDRVRDTQYF. The CDR3 region has the DNA TGCGCCAGCAGGTCCGACCGCGTCAGAGATACGCAGTATTTT.

Only one count was recorded for this clone. The chain combines TRBV19 with TRBJ1-3; D is unclear. V was pared by 7 bases and J by 0 bases, with 16 bases between. This CDR3 has 16 amino acids. Germline-derived CDR1 and CDR2 are LNHDA and SQIVND (reference sequence). The CDR3 spells CASIDWNGGSGNTIYF. In DNA, the CDR3 is TGTGCCAGTATCGATTGGAACGGCGGCTCTGGAAACACCATATATTTT.

The rearrangement joins TRBV4-3 to TRBJ2-6; D is unclear. V lost 0 bases and J 4 bases, leaving 7 bases between the germline ends. Germline V gene data show CDR1 as LGHNA and CDR2 as YSLEER. This CDR3 has 15 residues. The CDR3 sequence is CASSQEVSGANVLTF. CDR3 sequence (DNA): TGCGCCAGCAGCCAAGAGGTGTCCGGGGCCAACGTCCTGACTTTC.

This chain links TRBV14 with TRBJ2-3; 7 positions agree with TRBD2. With V trimmed by 0 bases and J by 0 bases, 3 bases remained unmatched. This CDR3 spans 16 amino acids. Looked up from germline, CDR1 is SGHDN and CDR2 is FVKESK. The CDR3 region is CASSQEYGGSTDTQYF. DNA for the CDR3: TGTGCCAGCAGCCAAGAGTACGGGGGGAGCACAGATACGCAGTATTTT.

This clone was observed a single time. V usage is TRBV13 and J usage is TRBJ1-1; possible D gene TRBD1, 6 bases. V dropped 6 bases and J dropped 0 bases, with 11 bases sitting between them. The CDR3 length is 14 residues. From germline, CDR1 is PRHDT and CDR2 FYEKMQ (reference sequence). CDR3 in amino acids: CASSHTGLNTEAFF. CDR3 nucleotides: TGTGCCAGCAGTCATACAGGGTTGAACACTGAAGCTTTCTTT.

The gene calls are TRBV10-1 and TRBJ1-2, with D perhaps TRBD1 (5 bases). The CDR3 totals 13 residues. In germline, CDR1 is WNHNN, CDR2 SYGVQD (reference sequence). The V end was cut by 4 bases, the J end by 5 bases, with 11 bases between. The CDR3 loop reads CASSAVGPYGYTF. CDR3 nucleotides: TGCGCCAGCAGTGCCGTGGGGCCTTATGGCTACACCTTC.

This rearrangement joins TRBV9 to TRBJ2-7; perhaps D is TRBD1 or TRBD2 (5 bases each). The CDR3 covers 14 residues. Per germline, CDR1 SGDLS and CDR2 YYNGEE. V was cut by 4 bases and J by 2 bases, with 13 bases left in between. The CDR3 region is CASSYRDGPYEQYF. In DNA, the CDR3 is TGTGCCAGCAGCTACCGGGACGGCCCCTACGAGCAGTACTTC.

This chain connects TRBV10-3 to TRBJ2-7, with D possibly being TRBD2 (6 bases). CDR3 length equals 14 residues. V gave up 0 bases and J gave up 7 bases, with 13 bases separating them. Germline loops: CDR1 ENHRY, CDR2 SYGVKD. The CDR3 DNA reads TGTGCCATCAGTGAGTCGAAAGGGGCGGGGGAGCAGTACTTC. Translation gives CAISESKGAGEQYF.

This chain uses TRBV19 with TRBJ2-7; weak D call: TRBD1 (6 bases). Germline CDR1 reads LNHDA; CDR2 reads SQIVND (reference sequence). The CDR3 sequence is 13 residues long. Trimming removed 4 bases from V and 0 bases from J, with 7 bases in between. The CDR3 reads CASSRQVSYEQYF. The CDR3 bases are TGTGCCAGTAGTAGACAGGTCTCCTACGAGCAGTACTTC.

This clone showed up just once. As DNA, the CDR3 is TGTGCCAGCAGCTTAATCGAAAGCACTGAAGCTTTCTTT. As protein: CASSLIESTEAFF. The V call is TRBV7-3, the J call TRBJ1-1; D unclear. From germline, CDR1 is SGHTA and CDR2 FQGTGA. Between the trimmed V and J ends, which lost 1 base and 4 bases, there was a span of 7 bases. This CDR3 spans 13 amino acids. Using reference TRBV7-3 and TRBJ1-1 for the parts outside the CDR3, the full variable domain is GAGVSQTPSNKVTEKGKYVELRCDPISGHTALYWYRQSLGQGPEFLIYFQGTGAADDSGLPNDRFFAVRPEGSVSTLKIQRTERGDSAVYLCASSLIESTEAFFGQGTRLTVV.

This clone came up once. The chain links TRBV10-3 to TRBJ1-4; TRBD1 is a possible D gene (5 bases). The CDR3 consists of 14 residues. CDR1 ENHRY and CDR2 SYGVKD come from the germline V gene. V lost 6 bases to trimming and J lost 4 bases, with 12 bases between them. The CDR3 sequence: CAIRPGTGNEKLFF. Here the CDR3 DNA reads TGTGCCATCAGACCCGGGACGGGTAATGAAAAACTGTTTTTT.

The chain has TRBV9 and TRBJ1-3; D possibly corresponds to TRBD1 (6 bases). The germline V gene has CDR1 SGDLS and CDR2 YYNGEE. V lost 3 bases and J lost 0, with 13 bases in between. This CDR3 has 16 residues. CDR3 sequence: CASSGGQGLSGNTIYF. In DNA, the CDR3 is TGTGCCAGCAGCGGGGGTCAGGGGCTCTCTGGAAACACCATATATTTT.

The chain combines TRBV18 with TRBJ2-5; D may correspond to TRBD1 or TRBD2 (6 bases each). The CDR3 extends over 16 amino acids. V lost 2 bases to trimming and J lost 2 bases, with 15 bases between them. The V gene's germline CDR1 is KGHSH and CDR2 LQKENI. CDR3 sequence reads: CASSPYAGDLQETQYF. CDR3 nucleotide sequence: TGTGCCAGCTCACCATACGCAGGGGACTTACAAGAGACCCAGTACTTC.

The J gene is TRBJ2-1, the V gene TRBV29-1; 9 bases fit TRBD2. In germline, CDR1 is SQVTM, CDR2 ANQGSEA. The CDR3 is 13 amino acids. The V and J ends lost 3 bases and 9 bases, in that order; junction bases with no gene match: 6. The chain's CDR3 is CSVDLVAGVEQFF. Here the CDR3 DNA reads TGCAGCGTTGATTTAGTAGCGGGAGTTGAGCAGTTCTTC.

CDR3 sequence: CASSLSLGVGQPQHF. In DNA form, the CDR3 reads TGTGCCAGCAGTTTATCGTTGGGGGTGGGTCAGCCCCAGCATTTT. The V call is TRBV27, the J call TRBJ1-5; a possible D gene is TRBD1 (5 bases). This CDR3 spans 15 amino acids. The germline CDR1 and CDR2 sequences are MNHEY and SMNVEV (reference sequence). Trimming removed 0 bases from V and 6 bases from J, with 12 bases in between.

The CDR3 spells CASSRDLPRVGSTDTQYF. The CDR3 bases are TGTGCCAGCAGTCGAGACCTCCCGCGGGTGGGCTCCACAGATACGCAGTATTTT. The V and J genes are TRBV9 and TRBJ2-3, with D tentatively TRBD2 (5 bases). CDR1 is SGDLS, CDR2 YYNGEE, per germline. V was cut by 5 bases and J by 2 bases, with 24 bases left in between. The length of the CDR3 is 18 residues.